Each of the 10 T cell receptor beta chains below was sequenced from the same sample in a study of blood T cell repertoires in COVID-19. TCRdb's copy holds only in-frame clones and misses some; the assay was immunoSEQ multiplex PCR. The table has just over 650,000 clones, around 89% seen once; the top ten hold approximately 0.3%. Specimen: peripheral blood. The receptors here all came from a woman younger than 35 with acute or convalescent COVID-19.

The gene calls are TRBV5-6 and TRBJ2-7; 10 bases are a match to TRBD1. Germline trimming cut 2 bases from V and 4 bases from J; bases unmatched to any gene: 3. Germline V gene sequence: CDR1 SGHDT, CDR2 YYEEEE. This CDR3 has 14 residues. This chain's CDR3 is CASSFLGQGYEQYF. The CDR3 nucleotides are TGTGCCAGCAGCTTTCTGGGACAGGGGTACGAGCAGTACTTC.

The chain uses TRBV7-2 and TRBJ2-1; 9 bases agree with TRBD1. This CDR3 comprises 16 residues. Losses at the gene ends were 3 bases for V and 5 bases for J; bases not matched to a gene: 8. CDR1 is SGHTA and CDR2 is FQGNSA in the germline V gene. CDR3 region: CASSLAGTGTDNEQFF. As DNA, the CDR3 is TGTGCCAGCAGCTTGGCCGGGACAGGGACCGACAATGAGCAGTTCTTC.

V is TRBV2 and J is TRBJ1-4, with unresolved D. This CDR3 region has 14 residues. The V end was cut by 7 bases, the J end by 3 bases, with 12 bases between. Germline V gives CDR1 SNHLY, CDR2 FYNNEI. The CDR3 loop is CASTALRSNEKLFF. CDR3 coding DNA: TGTGCCAGCACCGCCCTGAGGTCTAATGAAAAACTGTTTTTT.

The chain uses TRBV5-5 and TRBJ2-1; 16 bases align to TRBD2. V lost 4 bases to trimming and J lost 10 bases; unmatched junction nucleotides: 14. Germline V gene lookup returns CDR1 SGHKS and CDR2 YYEKEE (reference sequence). The CDR3 spans 18 residues. CDR3 nucleotides: TGTGCCAGCAGCCAAACGGGACTAGCGGGGGGGTATAATCCGGAGCAGTTCTTC. Its translation is CASSQTGLAGGYNPEQFF. Full variable domain (outside the CDR3, taken from reference TRBV5-5 and TRBJ2-1): DAGVTQSPTHLIKTRGQQVTLRCSPISGHKSVSWYQQVLGQGPQFIFQYYEKEERGRGNFPDRFSARQFPNYSSELNVNALLLGDSALYLCASSQTGLAGGYNPEQFFGPGTRLTVL.

This rearrangement joins TRBV28 to TRBJ1-2; the D gene is possibly TRBD1 (5 bases). The length of the CDR3 is 14 residues. The V gene's germline CDR1 is MDHEN and CDR2 SYDVKM. Between the trimmed V and J ends, which lost 3 bases and 0 bases, there was a span of 8 bases. CDR3 coding DNA: TGTGCCAGCAGTTTTATGACAGCTAACTATGGCTACACCTTC. Its translation is CASSFMTANYGYTF.

A single count supports this clone. The V call is TRBV12-3 or TRBV12-4, the J call TRBJ2-7; 7 bases line up with TRBD2. The CDR3 runs to 12 residues. J gave up 5 bases and V 5 bases, and 3 bases lay outside the gene matches. CDR3 in amino acids: CASSPRGDEQYF. CDR3 DNA sequence: TGTGCCAGCAGTCCCCGGGGGGACGAGCAGTACTTC.

The chain uses TRBV7-2 and TRBJ1-3; 10 bases agree with TRBD1. The CDR3 is 15 amino acids. Trimming removed 3 bases from V and 4 bases from J; junction bases left unmatched: 3. The germline gives CDR1 SGHTA, CDR2 FQGNSA. The CDR3 protein is CASSLDRGSGNTIYF. DNA of the CDR3: TGTGCCAGCAGCTTGGACAGGGGGTCCGGAAACACCATATATTTT.

V is TRBV27 and J is TRBJ1-2; TRBD1 agrees at 8 bases. V trimming: 4 bases; J trimming: 2 bases; junction bases outside the gene matches: 6. CDR1 is MNHEY, CDR2 SMNVEV, per germline (reference sequence). The CDR3 consists of 15 residues. CDR3 region: CASSSRDRQNYGYTF. CDR3 DNA: TGTGCCAGCAGTTCCCGGGACAGGCAAAACTATGGCTACACCTTC.

The gene calls are TRBV5-1 and TRBJ2-2, with D maybe TRBD1 (5 bases). The germline V and J ends were trimmed by 7 bases and 3 bases, with 13 bases remaining between them. CDR1 and CDR2 (germline): SGHRS, YFSETQ. The CDR3 has 14 residues. The CDR3 bases are TGCGCCAGCGGAAGGGGTACTTACACCGGGGAGCTGTTTTTT. Translated, it gives CASGRGTYTGELFF.

Of note for this clone: The same CDR3 is also encoded by other DNA sequences in this sample. The chain has TRBV9 and TRBJ2-7; 9 positions match TRBD1. Trimming at V came to 2 bases and at J to 5 bases, leaving 5 bases not matched to a gene. The CDR3 sequence is 14 residues long. Germline V gene lookup returns CDR1 SGDLS and CDR2 YYNGEE. The CDR3 coding sequence is TGTGCCAGCAGCGTCGGGACAGGGAGCCACGAGCAGTACTTC. Translation: CASSVGTGSHEQYF.